The 31 T cell receptor beta chains in this list originate from one sample, sequenced in a study of blood T cell repertoires in COVID-19. Assay: immunoSEQ multiplex PCR; the TCRdb copy retains only in-frame clones and omits some. Seen here are about 63,000 clones, around 80% observed once, and the top ten hold 9% to 15%. The sequencing sample was made of peripheral blood. These receptors originate from a human donor in a cohort sampled during active COVID-19.

CDR3 amino acids: CATSRTGSYQPQHF. The CDR3 bases are TGTGCCACCAGCAGGACAGGATCCTATCAGCCCCAGCATTTT. The J gene is TRBJ1-5, the V gene TRBV15, with a weak D call TRBD1 (6 bases). Trimming took 3 bases from V and 5 from J, leaving 11 bases between them. CDR3 length: 14 residues. Germline-derived CDR1 and CDR2 are LNHNV and YYDKDF (reference sequence).

The V gene is TRBV20-1, the J gene TRBJ1-1; TRBD1 aligns across 7 bases. Germline V gene sequence: CDR1 DFQATT, CDR2 SNEGSKA (reference sequence). The CDR3 totals 15 residues. V was clipped by 3 bases and J by 5 bases; unmatched bases: 12. Here the CDR3 reads CSASHPETGETEAFF. DNA for the CDR3: TGCAGTGCTAGTCACCCCGAAACAGGGGAAACTGAAGCTTTCTTT.

The chain joins TRBV3-1 (or the pseudogene TRBV3-2) to TRBJ2-5; 8 bases agree with TRBD1. The CDR3 runs 18 residues. Germline CDR1 and CDR2: LGHDT and YNNKEL (reference sequence). J lost 2 bases, V lost 1 base, and 12 bases had no gene match. CDR3 nucleotides: TGTGCCAGCAGCCAAGTTTACCAACAGGGGGAGAGACAAGAGACCCAGTACTTC. Translated, it gives CASSQVYQQGERQETQYF.

V gene TRBV9 combines with J gene TRBJ1-3, with no clear D. This CDR3 has 15 amino acids. The V end lost 0 bases, the J end lost 8 bases, and 15 bases lay between the germline ends. The germline gives CDR1 SGDLS, CDR2 YYNGEE. The CDR3 reads CASSVGATITDTIYF. The CDR3 DNA reads as TGTGCCAGCAGCGTAGGGGCTACAATAACGGACACCATATATTTT.

In DNA form, the CDR3 reads TGTGCCAGCAGCCGCCGAGGACTAGCGGGAGGGGGACAAGAGACCCAGTACTTC. This encodes CASSRRGLAGGGQETQYF. V is TRBV3-1 (or the pseudogene TRBV3-2) and J is TRBJ2-5; TRBD2 matches 15 bases. The CDR3 length is 18 residues. The ends lost 4 bases at V and 2 bases at J; junction bases unmatched: 8. Germline loops: CDR1 LGHDT, CDR2 YNNKEL (reference sequence).

V is TRBV5-6 and J is TRBJ1-4; 7 bases map to TRBD1. This CDR3 spans 12 amino acids. Germline CDR1 SGHDT, CDR2 YYEEEE. V dropped 3 bases and J dropped 10; count of bases not matched to a gene: 3. The DNA for the CDR3 is TGTGCCAGCAGCTGGGGACAGTCAAAACTGTTTTTT. Translation gives CASSWGQSKLFF.

The rearrangement uses TRBV7-8 and TRBJ2-2, with 9 bases aligning to TRBD1. Germline CDR1 is SGHVS and CDR2 is FQNEAQ. The CDR3 has 16 residues. V trimming: 3 bases; J trimming: 6 bases; junction bases outside the gene matches: 8. The CDR3 is CASSFSLQGASGELFF. The CDR3 DNA reads as TGTGCCAGCAGCTTCTCTTTACAGGGGGCGTCCGGGGAGCTGTTTTTT.

The chain uses TRBV5-1 and TRBJ2-7; TRBD1 is a possible D gene (5 bases). Trimming took off 3 bases at V and 3 bases at J, with 19 bases between the two ends. Germline assignment: CDR1 SGHRS and CDR2 YFSETQ. This CDR3 is built from 16 residues. The CDR3, as DNA: TGCGCCAGCAGCTCTCAGCCCCAGGGTAGGGTCTACGAGCAGTACTTC. Translated: CASSSQPQGRVYEQYF.

The chain couples TRBV6-5 to TRBJ2-1, with 7 bases matching TRBD1. Germline-derived CDR1 and CDR2 are MNHEY and SVGAGI. Germline trimming cut 3 bases from V and 6 bases from J; bases unmatched to any gene: 11. This CDR3 contains 16 residues. The chain's CDR3 is CASSYFGTGDPNEQFF. The CDR3 bases are TGTGCCAGCAGTTATTTTGGAACAGGGGACCCCAATGAGCAGTTCTTC.

The V and J genes are TRBV6-5 and TRBJ2-7, with D hard to call. V lost 4 bases, J lost 5 bases, and 18 bases lay in between. Looked up from germline, CDR1 is MNHEY and CDR2 is SVGAGI. This CDR3 region has 15 residues. In DNA form, the CDR3 reads TGTGCCAGCAGTTTCGCCTCTAGTTCCCTCCACGAGCAGTACTTC. The encoded protein is CASSFASSSLHEQYF.

This chain uses TRBV29-1 with TRBJ2-3; 8 nucleotides match TRBD2. The trim removed 6 bases at V and 4 bases at J, leaving 6 bases unmatched. Germline-derived CDR1 and CDR2 are SQVTM and ANQGSEA. The CDR3 length is 13 residues. For the CDR3, the DNA is TGCAGCGTGAGCGGGGGACGGGCAGATACGCAGTATTTT. Amino acids: CSVSGGRADTQYF.

This chain joins TRBV28 and TRBJ2-7; 13 nucleotides match TRBD2. The CDR3 is 18 residues long. The V and J ends lost 6 bases and 0 bases, in that order; junction bases with no gene match: 11. Germline V lookup: CDR1 MDHEN, CDR2 SYDVKM. The CDR3, as DNA: TGTGCCAGCAGAGGACTAGCGGGAGACGAATCAAGCTCCTACGAGCAGTACTTC. This codes for CASRGLAGDESSSYEQYF.

The chain joins TRBV5-4 to TRBJ2-5; D is uncertain. CDR3 length: 13 amino acids. Trimming left V 0 bases short and J 5 bases short, with 8 bases between. Germline loops: CDR1 SGHNT, CDR2 YYREEE (reference sequence). The chain's CDR3 is CASSLAPRETQYF. The CDR3 coding sequence is TGTGCCAGCAGCTTGGCTCCGAGGGAGACCCAGTACTTC.

V and J are TRBV6-1 and TRBJ1-2; tentatively, D is TRBD1 (6 bases). V lost 1 base and J 6 bases, leaving 12 bases between the germline ends. Germline-derived CDR1 and CDR2 are MNHNS and SASEGT. The CDR3 has 14 amino acids. DNA for the CDR3: TGTGCCAGCAGTGAAGGATACAGGGTCGATGGCTACACCTTC. It is translated as CASSEGYRVDGYTF.

The V gene is TRBV4-2, the J gene TRBJ2-7; D possibly corresponds to TRBD1 (5 bases). V was pared by 4 bases and J by 0 bases, with 10 bases between. The CDR3 covers 14 residues. Per the germline V gene, CDR1 is LGHNA and CDR2 is YNFKEQ. The CDR3 DNA reads as TGTGCCAGCAGCCCAAGACAGAACTCCTACGAGCAGTACTTC. Amino acids: CASSPRQNSYEQYF.

The V call is TRBV6-2 or TRBV6-3, the J call TRBJ2-3, with 13 bases matching TRBD2. J gave up 0 bases and V 1 base, and 7 bases lay outside the gene matches. Germline values: CDR1 MNHEY, CDR2 SVGEGT. The CDR3 consists of 19 residues. The chain's CDR3 is CASSYFLGLAGSSTDTQYF. CDR3 DNA: TGTGCCAGCAGTTACTTTCTGGGACTAGCGGGATCTAGCACAGATACGCAGTATTTT.

V gene TRBV15 combines with J gene TRBJ2-1, with TRBD2 identical over 8 bases. CDR3 length equals 14 residues. With 4 bases clipped from V and 4 bases from J, the junction kept 3 bases outside the gene matches. Looked up from germline, CDR1 is LNHNV and CDR2 is YYDKDF (reference sequence). CDR3 amino acids: CATSTKREYNEQFF. CDR3 sequence (DNA): TGTGCCACCAGCACAAAGCGGGAGTACAATGAGCAGTTCTTC.

This rearrangement joins TRBV2 to TRBJ2-7, with TRBD2 as a possible D gene (5 bases). The germline CDR1 and CDR2 sequences are SNHLY and FYNNEI. The CDR3 length is 15 residues. Trimming cost V 6 bases and J 0 bases, with 15 bases left between them. CDR3 sequence: CASREKVGASYEQYF. DNA of the CDR3: TGTGCCAGCAGGGAAAAAGTGGGAGCCTCCTACGAGCAGTACTTC.

This clone has just one count. The chain combines TRBV6-1 with TRBJ2-2; 9 nucleotides line up with TRBD2. Germline V gene sequence: CDR1 MNHNS, CDR2 SASEGT. V lost 2 bases to trimming and J lost 4 bases; unmatched junction nucleotides: 5. This CDR3 has 16 residues. The CDR3 loop is CASSELRLAATGELFF. CDR3 nucleotides: TGTGCCAGCAGTGAACTGCGACTAGCGGCCACCGGGGAGCTGTTTTTT.

The chain carries TRBV5-5 and TRBJ1-1; no reliable D call. Trimming shortened V by 0 bases and J by 4 bases, and 7 bases separated the two germline ends. Germline-derived CDR1 and CDR2 are SGHKS and YYEKEE (reference sequence). This CDR3 contains 13 residues. This CDR3 is CASSLGGGTEAFF. The CDR3 DNA reads as TGTGCCAGCAGCTTGGGCGGAGGCACTGAAGCTTTCTTT.

This clone is a singleton in its sample. The chain uses TRBV11-2 and TRBJ1-2; D is ambiguous. Looked up from germline, CDR1 is SGHAT and CDR2 is FQNNGV. The CDR3 is 14 amino acids. V was clipped by 5 bases and J by 0 bases, with 10 bases between them. In DNA form, the CDR3 reads TGTGCCAGCAGCCTACTCTATACTAACTATGGCTACACCTTC. Encoded protein: CASSLLYTNYGYTF.

This chain links TRBV20-1 with TRBJ1-2; 9 bases are a match to TRBD1. The CDR3 has 14 amino acids. The germline V gene encodes CDR1 DFQATT and CDR2 SNEGSKA (reference sequence). V was clipped by 3 bases and J by 8 bases; unmatched bases: 10. The CDR3 nucleotides read TGCAGTGCTAGTCTCCGGACAGGGGTGGGAGGCTACACCTTC. Its protein is CSASLRTGVGGYTF.

This chain connects TRBV2 to TRBJ1-1, with 8 bases that match TRBD1. Germline trimming cut 6 bases from V and 1 base from J; bases unmatched to any gene: 13. CDR3 size: 17 residues. Germline loops: CDR1 SNHLY, CDR2 FYNNEI. The CDR3 sequence: CASRAQGASPPNTEAFF. The CDR3, as DNA: TGTGCCAGCAGGGCTCAGGGGGCGAGTCCGCCGAACACTGAAGCTTTCTTT.

The CDR3 coding sequence is TGTGCCACCAGCCTGACCCTCCGGACTAGCGGGGATGGCTATGAGCAGTTCTTC. Translated, it gives CATSLTLRTSGDGYEQFF. V and J are TRBV15 and TRBJ2-1; 12 nucleotides line up with TRBD2. Germline CDR1 reads LNHNV; CDR2 reads YYDKDF (reference sequence). The CDR3 has 18 residues. V lost 5 bases and J lost 8; bases outside the gene matches: 16.

This clone was counted a few times. V usage is TRBV29-1 and J usage is TRBJ2-3, with a weak D call TRBD1 (6 bases). Per germline, CDR1 SQVTM and CDR2 ANQGSEA. The CDR3 totals 14 residues. Trimming cost V 4 bases and J 5 bases, with 16 bases left between them. The CDR3 sequence: CSVGTGSFGDTQYF. In DNA form, the CDR3 reads TGCAGCGTTGGCACAGGGAGTTTTGGAGATACGCAGTATTTT.

CDR3 amino acids: CASSYSGGPDIGELFF. The DNA of the CDR3 is TGTGCCAGCAGTTACTCGGGGGGGCCCGACATCGGGGAGCTGTTTTTT. V usage is TRBV6-5 and J usage is TRBJ2-2, with D maybe TRBD2 (7 bases). Germline values: CDR1 MNHEY, CDR2 SVGAGI. There are 16 residues in the CDR3. Trimming left V 0 bases short and J 7 bases short, with 15 bases between.

Only a few counts were recorded for this clone. The gene calls are TRBV7-2 and TRBJ2-7; 8 bases agree with TRBD1. The germline V gene has CDR1 SGHTA and CDR2 FQGNSA. With 5 bases clipped from V and 4 bases from J, the junction kept 1 base outside the gene matches. This CDR3 has 12 residues. The CDR3 coding sequence is TGTGCCAGCAGCAGACAGGGGTACGAGCAGTACTTC. The encoded protein is CASSRQGYEQYF.

DNA of the CDR3: TGTGCCAGCCGTCCATCGGAATCCCTCGGGTACACTGAAGCTTTCTTT. Translation gives CASRPSESLGYTEAFF. The rearrangement joins TRBV19 to TRBJ1-1, with D unclear. The CDR3 covers 16 residues. V lost 9 bases and J lost 3, with 23 bases in between. The V gene's germline CDR1 is LNHDA and CDR2 SQIVND (reference sequence).

V and J are TRBV11-2 and TRBJ2-3; unclear D gene. V was clipped by 1 base and J by 3 bases, with 5 bases between them. This CDR3 has 13 residues. Germline V gives CDR1 SGHAT, CDR2 FQNNGV. CDR3 in amino acids: CASSLGQTDTQYF. As DNA, the CDR3 is TGTGCCAGCAGCTTAGGACAAACAGATACGCAGTATTTT.

This clone appeared a few times. The chain is built from TRBV6-5 and TRBJ1-5; 8 positions match TRBD1. Germline V gene sequence: CDR1 MNHEY, CDR2 SVGAGI. Germline trimming cut 2 bases from V and 1 base from J; bases unmatched to any gene: 4. The CDR3 runs to 16 residues. The CDR3: CASSYPDRASNQPQHF. For the CDR3, the DNA is TGTGCCAGCAGTTACCCGGACAGGGCGAGCAATCAGCCCCAGCATTTT.

J is TRBJ2-4 and V is TRBV5-4, with no clear D. Looked up from germline, CDR1 is SGHNT and CDR2 is YYREEE (reference sequence). The CDR3 sequence is 13 residues long. V was cut by 9 bases and J by 8 bases, with 18 bases left in between. In DNA form, the CDR3 reads TGTGCCACCATGCAAGCGACGAAAGACATTCAGTACTTC. This codes for CATMQATKDIQYF.